These 8 T cell receptor beta chains were all obtained from the same sample, sequenced in a study of T cell responses to AZD1222 COVID-19 vaccine. Profiling relied on immunoSEQ multiplex PCR, and the TCRdb table lists in-frame clones only, not all of them. Of tens of thousands of clones in the sample, about three quarters were seen once. The sample in question was peripheral blood, obtained 28 days after the second AZD1222 dose. These receptor sequences come from an adult who received the AZD1222 COVID-19 vaccine.

The rearrangement uses TRBV5-1 and TRBJ2-5; D is perhaps TRBD1 (5 bases). The V end lost 0 bases, the J end lost 9 bases, and 21 bases lay between the germline ends. The CDR3 has 16 residues. Germline CDR1 is SGHRS and CDR2 is YFSETQ. The DNA for the CDR3 is TGCGCCAGCAGCTTGGAGGGTGTGGGGCCCCCGATGCCCCAGTACTTC. It specifies CASSLEGVGPPMPQYF.

This clone was observed once. The CDR3 sequence: CASSLAGETGELFF. DNA for the CDR3: TGCGCCAGCAGCTTGGCTGGGGAGACCGGGGAGCTGTTTTTT. The chain employs TRBV5-1 and TRBJ2-2; maybe TRBD2 (5 bases). Deletions cut 0 bases from V and 5 bases from J, with 8 bases between. Per the germline V gene, CDR1 is SGHRS and CDR2 is YFSETQ. The CDR3 totals 14 residues.

V and J are TRBV12-3 or TRBV12-4 and TRBJ1-2, with no clear D. The CDR3 is made up of 13 amino acids. V lost 3 bases to trimming and J lost 1 base, with 6 bases between them. The CDR3 sequence: CASSLAGNYGYTF. The CDR3 coding sequence is TGTGCCAGCAGTTTGGCGGGTAACTATGGCTACACCTTC.

About this clone itself: Germline is not matched at one junction end, which may reflect a read error. The rearrangement links TRBV2 to TRBJ1-6; a weak D match, TRBD1 (6 bases). CDR1 is SNHLY and CDR2 is FYNNEI in the germline V gene. CDR3 length: 15 amino acids. CDR3 in DNA: TGTGCCAGCAGGGAAGAGGGGGGACGAAATTCACCCCTCCACTTT. Residues: CASREEGGRNSPLHF.

V gene TRBV12-5 combines with J gene TRBJ1-1, with a tentative D call TRBD1 (5 bases). Germline V CDR1 and CDR2: LGHNT, FRNRAP. V lost 1 base and J lost 4, with 13 bases in between. The CDR3 contains 15 residues. The CDR3 loop is CASGLAGSFGTEAFF. The CDR3, as DNA: TGTGCTAGTGGTTTGGCAGGGTCGTTCGGCACTGAAGCTTTCTTT.

V usage is TRBV4-1 and J usage is TRBJ2-7; D gene ambiguous. Germline loops: CDR1 MGHRA, CDR2 YSYEKL. The CDR3 contains 14 residues. V was shortened by 0 bases and J by 2 bases, with 8 bases between the two germline ends. This CDR3 reads CASSQDTAAYEQYF. The CDR3 bases are TGCGCCAGCAGCCAAGATACGGCAGCCTACGAGCAGTACTTC.

The chain carries TRBV12-3 or TRBV12-4 and TRBJ1-3; no reliable D call. V dropped 6 bases and J dropped 4 bases, with 10 bases sitting between them. This CDR3 region has 13 residues. The CDR3 region is CASRGTGGNTIYF. CDR3 nucleotide sequence: TGTGCCAGCAGGGGAACGGGGGGAAACACCATATATTTT.

This clone was seen just once. This chain uses TRBV18 with TRBJ2-7; TRBD2 agrees at 10 bases. The CDR3 spans 22 residues. With 2 bases clipped from V and 0 bases from J, the junction kept 22 bases outside the gene matches. Germline V gene data show CDR1 as KGHSH and CDR2 as LQKENI. This CDR3 reads CASSPFFLFRLATSGASYEQYF. The CDR3 bases are TGTGCCAGCTCACCATTCTTTCTCTTTCGGTTGGCTACTAGCGGGGCCTCCTACGAGCAGTACTTC.